This T cell receptor (beta chain) is from a study of blood T cells in healthy people across ages. Study-wide results and limits: Older individuals had lower TCR beta diversity per million T cells (the decline was roughly linear).

With a J-beta primer mix and a sample-barcoded 5' primer, a second PCR ran 7 to 11 cycles. The template-switch adaptor, which had 12 random nucleotides, put a tag on each cDNA molecule. One entry per CDR3 protein results from TCRdb running MiXCR on the 5' RACE reads. This sample has under 2,000,000 distinct CDR3 sequences; 49% occur once, and the top ten carry 2% to 2.5%. Trimming took 10 bases from V and 6 from J; bases not matched to a gene: 3. Germline V CDR1 and CDR2: SEHNR, FQNEAQ (reference sequence). The CDR3 is 11 amino acids. In regard to this clonotype: Antigen unknown.

The chain is built from TRBV7-9 and TRBJ1-2; 9 positions match TRBD1. The sequence derives from a woman between 40 and 50 years old in good health. Sequenced material: blood. CDR3 sequence: CATRQGDGYTF. CDR3 DNA: TGTGCCACCCGACAGGGGGATGGCTACACCTTC.